This T cell receptor (beta chain) was found in a study of blood T cell repertoires in COVID-19. In the study overall: The samples span acute and convalescent COVID-19 from the United States, Italy and Spain.

The V gene's germline CDR1 is SGHNT and CDR2 YYREEE (reference sequence). V trimming: 5 bases; J trimming: 7 bases; junction bases outside the gene matches: 14. The CDR3 contains 16 residues. This clone was recorded once. Per the original methods: From reference gene primer amplification, estimates of nucleated cell counts were derived. This table comes from immunoSEQ multiplex PCR, and its TCRdb copy is limited to in-frame clones, with some not included. V, J and clone size are those of that table, while D and trimming were read from the DNA. The sample contains 95,000 to 150,000 clones, around 86% of which appear only once.

The TCR was taken from a woman older than 75 with acute or convalescent COVID-19. The sequenced sample was peripheral blood. The gene calls are TRBV5-4 and TRBJ2-5; 10 bases fit TRBD2. CDR3 nucleotide sequence: TGTGCCAGCAGGTCTGTGGCAAGCGGGGGGGACCGGACCCAGTACTTC. Protein sequence: CASRSVASGGDRTQYF.